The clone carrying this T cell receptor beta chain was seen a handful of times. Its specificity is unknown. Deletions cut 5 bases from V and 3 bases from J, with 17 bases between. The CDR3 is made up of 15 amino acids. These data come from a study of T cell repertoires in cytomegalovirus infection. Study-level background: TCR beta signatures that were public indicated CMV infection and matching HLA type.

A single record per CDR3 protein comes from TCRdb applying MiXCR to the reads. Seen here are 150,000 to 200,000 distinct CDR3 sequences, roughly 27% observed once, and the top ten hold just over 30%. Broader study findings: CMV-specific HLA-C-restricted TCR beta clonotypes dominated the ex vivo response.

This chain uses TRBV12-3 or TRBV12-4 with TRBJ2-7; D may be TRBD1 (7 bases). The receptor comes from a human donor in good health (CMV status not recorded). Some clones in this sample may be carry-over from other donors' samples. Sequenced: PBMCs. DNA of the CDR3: TGTGCCAGCAGTCAGGGGGTGGCTAGCGACTACGAGCAGTACTTC. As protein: CASSQGVASDYEQYF.